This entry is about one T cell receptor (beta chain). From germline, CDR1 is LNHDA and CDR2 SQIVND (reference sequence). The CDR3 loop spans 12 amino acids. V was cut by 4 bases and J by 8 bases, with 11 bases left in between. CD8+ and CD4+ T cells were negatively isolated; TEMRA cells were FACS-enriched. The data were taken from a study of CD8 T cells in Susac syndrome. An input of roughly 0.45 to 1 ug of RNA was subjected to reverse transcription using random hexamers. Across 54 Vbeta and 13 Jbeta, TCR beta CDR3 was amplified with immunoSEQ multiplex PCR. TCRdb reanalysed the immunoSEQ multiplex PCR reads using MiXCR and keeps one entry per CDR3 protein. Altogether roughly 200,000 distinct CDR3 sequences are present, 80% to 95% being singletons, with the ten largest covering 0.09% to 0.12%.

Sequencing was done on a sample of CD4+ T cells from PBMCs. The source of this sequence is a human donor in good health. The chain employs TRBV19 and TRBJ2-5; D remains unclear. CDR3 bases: TGTGCCAGTAGTAATGTGGCTCAAACCCAGTACTTC. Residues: CASSNVAQTQYF. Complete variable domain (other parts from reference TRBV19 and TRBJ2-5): DGGITQSPKYLFRKEGQNVTLSCEQNLNHDAMYWYRQDPGQGLRLIYYSQIVNDFQKGDIAEGYSVSREKKESFPLTVTSAQKNPTAFYLCASSNVAQTQYFGPGTRLLVL.